Included here is one T cell receptor (beta chain) sequence, with context. The data stem from a study of blood T cell repertoires in COVID-19. Study summary: Samples representing acute and convalescent COVID-19 were sourced from the United States, Italy and Spain.

In the source study's methods: Estimation of nucleated cell counts relied on the amplification of reference gene primers. Assay: immunoSEQ multiplex PCR; the TCRdb copy retains only in-frame clones and omits some. V and J calls plus clone size are reproduced from that table; the DNA served to infer D and trimming. The repertoire consists of 100,000 to 150,000 clones, with roughly 83% occurring once and the leading ten covering roughly 5.4%. Germline V gene data show CDR1 as LGHNT and CDR2 as FRNRAP. Trimming took 6 bases from V and 5 from J, leaving 14 bases between them. The length of the CDR3 is 13 residues.

The chain links TRBV12-5 to TRBJ2-7; D unclear. The origin of this receptor is a human donor in a cohort sampled during active COVID-19. The sequencing input was peripheral blood. In nucleotides, the CDR3 is TGTGCTAGTGGCAACCACCTTGAGGACGAGCAGTACTTC. Protein: CASGNHLEDEQYF.